In its sample, the clone carrying this T cell receptor beta chain was seen a few times. Its matching antigen is unknown. Together with a sample-barcoded 5' primer, a J-beta primer mix was included in a second PCR lasting about 7 to 12 cycles. In TCRdb, the 5' RACE reads were re-called with MiXCR into one record per CDR3 protein. The repertoire consists of 1.5 million to 2 million distinct CDR3 sequences, with about two fifths occurring once and the leading ten covering approximately 22%. The CDR3 has 19 amino acids. J gave up 0 bases and V 5 bases, and 9 bases lay outside the gene matches. Germline CDR1 is SGHVS and CDR2 is FNYEAQ. This specimen comes from a study of blood T cells in healthy people across ages. Regarding the study as a whole: Estimates drawn from one million T cells were deemed to understate diversity.

Donors were healthy Caucasian individuals from Russia aged about 6 to 95. Every participating donor contributed around 9.5 milliliters of peripheral blood through a draw. Sequenced input: blood. The clonotype originates from a human donor in good health. The rearrangement links TRBV7-6 to TRBJ2-4, with 14 bases that match TRBD2. The CDR3 is CASSPSGTSGGVAKNIQYF. CDR3 in DNA: TGTGCCAGCAGCCCCTCCGGGACTAGCGGGGGTGTAGCCAAAAACATTCAGTACTTC.